A single sample gave rise to the 7 T cell receptor beta chains below, sequenced in a study of shared clonotypes between healthy human individuals. Sequencing used immunoSEQ multiplex PCR; TCRdb keeps in-frame clones, though not all of them. Of some 2 million clones listed, about 95% are singletons. Selected positively for CCR7 and CD45RO-negative, naive CD8 cells excluded terminally differentiated effector memory CD45RA+ cells. Input material: naive CD8+ T cells sorted from blood. These receptor sequences come from a man aged 18 to 29 in good health.

The rearrangement links TRBV5-6 to TRBJ2-2, with 12 positions matching TRBD2. The V and J ends lost 4 bases and 1 base, in that order; junction bases with no gene match: 2. In germline, CDR1 is SGHDT, CDR2 YYEEEE. The CDR3 is made up of 16 amino acids. DNA of the CDR3: TGTGCCAGCAGCACGGGACTAGCGGGGAACACCGGGGAGCTGTTTTTT. Amino acids: CASSTGLAGNTGELFF.

About this clone: The identical CDR3 is also encoded by other nucleotide sequences in the sample. The genes are TRBV7-9 and TRBJ1-3; D gene uncertain. This CDR3 is 14 amino acids long. Trimming removed 1 base from V and 4 bases from J, with 8 bases in between. Germline V gene data show CDR1 as SEHNR and CDR2 as FQNEAQ (reference sequence). This CDR3 reads CASSLVGSGNTIYF. The CDR3 coding sequence is TGTGCCAGCAGCTTAGTAGGGTCCGGAAACACCATATATTTT. Drawing the rest from reference TRBV7-9 and TRBJ1-3, the complete variable domain is DTGVSQNPRHKITKRGQNVTFRCDPISEHNRLYWYRQTLGQGPEFLTYFQNEAQLEKSRLLSDRFSAERPKGSFSTLEIQRTEQGDSAMYLCASSLVGSGNTIYFGEGSWLTVV.

This clone was seen only once. In the same sample, other DNA sequences code for this CDR3. J is TRBJ2-7 and V is TRBV5-6; D gene ambiguous. The V end lost 0 bases, the J end lost 2 bases, and 6 bases lay between the germline ends. CDR1 is SGHDT, CDR2 YYEEEE, per germline. The CDR3 totals 13 residues. This chain's CDR3 is CASSLVSPYEQYF. DNA of the CDR3: TGTGCCAGCAGCTTGGTTAGTCCCTACGAGCAGTACTTC.

The CDR3 region has the DNA TGTGCCAGCAGCTTAGCACCAGGGGTACAGCCCCAGCATTTT. This sequence encodes CASSLAPGVQPQHF. The chain combines TRBV7-2 with TRBJ1-5; D is possibly TRBD1 (6 bases). Germline CDR1 SGHTA, CDR2 FQGNSA. Trimming pared 0 bases from V and 7 bases from J, leaving 10 bases between. CDR3 length: 14 residues.

This sequence joins TRBV9 and TRBJ1-5, with a possible D match to TRBD1 (5 bases). This CDR3 contains 15 residues. Germline V gives CDR1 SGDLS, CDR2 YYNGEE. Trimming took off 3 bases at V and 0 bases at J, with 10 bases between the two ends. CDR3 sequence reads: CASSGYGGSNQPQHF. CDR3 coding DNA: TGTGCCAGCAGCGGGTACGGGGGTAGCAATCAGCCCCAGCATTTT.

The chain carries TRBV13 and TRBJ2-5; D gene ambiguous. The V end was cut by 5 bases, the J end by 3 bases, with 16 bases between. The CDR3 runs 15 residues. From germline, CDR1 is PRHDT and CDR2 FYEKMQ (reference sequence). DNA of the CDR3: TGTGCCAGCAGCCGGCTCCGCGACACAAAAGAGACCCAGTACTTC. It codes for CASSRLRDTKETQYF.

The chain combines TRBV7-2 with TRBJ2-1, with TRBD1 matching 8 bases. Germline assignment: CDR1 SGHTA and CDR2 FQGNSA. The CDR3 is 15 amino acids. Unmatched junction bases numbered 3, after V lost 2 bases and J lost 3 bases. DNA for the CDR3: TGTGCCAGCAGCTTAACAGGGGGTTTCTACAATGAGCAGTTCTTC. Amino acids: CASSLTGGFYNEQFF.